This TCR beta chain was sequenced for a study of blood T cell repertoires in COVID-19. Study-wide background: From the United States, Italy and Spain came samples of acute and convalescent COVID-19.

V was cut by 7 bases and J by 4 bases, with 10 bases left in between. From germline, CDR1 is KGHDR and CDR2 SFDVKD. There are 13 residues in the CDR3. How the authors handled the data: Amplification from reference gene primers served as the basis for estimated nucleated cell counts. TCRdb keeps only in-frame clones here, not all; method: immunoSEQ multiplex PCR. The V and J calls and clone size are taken from that table; D and trimming were inferred from the DNA. The sample lists about 62,000 clones, about nine tenths occurring once. The sample consisted of peripheral blood. The TCR was taken from an elderly woman with acute or convalescent COVID-19. This chain uses TRBV24-1 with TRBJ2-1, with TRBD1 as a possible D gene (6 bases). The CDR3 sequence: CATSQDSYNEQFF. The CDR3 nucleotides are TGTGCCACCAGCCAGGACAGTTACAATGAGCAGTTCTTC.